The rows below give T cell receptor beta chains drawn from one sample of a study of T cells in Graves' hyperthyroidism and ophthalmopathy. TCRdb called the multiplex PCR reads again in MiXCR, with one record for every CDR3 protein. This sample carries fewer than 800,000 distinct CDR3 sequences, about 17% of them seen once, and the ten largest clones take 8.4%. The source material was blood. All receptors derive from a man younger than 30 with Graves' hyperthyroidism. The CDR3 runs from the conserved cysteine through the conserved F or W. The D gene is left open where the match is weak. Not all rows give a size; the values are once, few, many and, for expanded clones, a class.

V	D	J	size	CDR3	DNA
TRBV7-9	-	TRBJ2-1	few	CASSLVPPGRHNEQFF	TGTGCCAGCAGCTTAGTTCCCCCTGGCCGGCACAATGAGCAGTTCTTC
TRBV4-1	TRBD1	TRBJ2-5	few	CASSHLDRGRVRETQYF	TGCGCCAGCAGCCACCTCGACAGGGGGAGAGTCCGAGAGACCCAGTACTTC
TRBV4-1	-	TRBJ1-6	-	CASSLPLNSPLHF	TGCGCCAGCAGCCTTCCTCTTAATTCACCCCTCCACTTT
TRBV27	-	TRBJ2-7	few	CASSLRDPEAHEQYF	TGTGCCAGCAGCCTCCGAGACCCGGAGGCCCACGAGCAGTACTTC
TRBV9	TRBD1	TRBJ2-1	-	CASSVRDRGYNEQFF	TGTGCCAGCAGCGTCCGGGACAGGGGGTACAATGAGCAGTTCTTC
TRBV5-5	-	TRBJ2-3	many	CASSWAGGDTQYF	TGTGCCAGCAGCTGGGCCGGGGGAGATACGCAGTATTTT
TRBV13	-	TRBJ2-1	-	CASSPQGIYNEQFF	TGTGCCAGCAGCCCCCAGGGTATCTACAATGAGCAGTTCTTC
TRBV7-9	TRBD1	TRBJ2-7	-	CASSYGTGGEQYF	TGTGCCAGCAGCTACGGGACAGGGGGGGAGCAGTACTTC
TRBV5-4	-	TRBJ2-5	many	CASSPPEAGTETQYF	TGTGCCAGCAGCCCCCCCGAGGCAGGGACGGAGACCCAGTACTTC
TRBV5-1	-	TRBJ2-4	few	CASSSRDSGDIQYF	TGCGCCAGCAGCTCCCGTGACAGTGGGGACATTCAGTACTTC
TRBV7-9	TRBD2	TRBJ2-5	once	CASSSIGTSGTYEETQYF	TGTGCCAGCAGCTCGATCGGGACTAGCGGGACCTACGAAGAGACCCAGTACTTC
TRBV28	-	TRBJ1-3	many	CASRTGAGNTIYF	TGTGCCAGCAGGACGGGGGCTGGAAACACCATATATTTT
TRBV29-1	TRBD1	TRBJ2-3	many	CSADRDSTDTQYF	TGCAGCGCGGACAGGGATAGCACAGATACGCAGTATTTT
TRBV4-3	TRBD1	TRBJ2-5	-	CASSQRQGRKETQYF	TGCGCCAGCAGCCAGAGACAGGGGCGGAAGGAGACCCAGTACTTC
TRBV5-6	-	TRBJ2-1	many	CASSLELHGLQKFF	TGTGCCAGCAGCTTGGAGCTCCACGGCCTACAGAAGTTCTTC
TRBV10-3	TRBD1	TRBJ2-3	-	CAISESYGTGLDTQYF	TGTGCCATCAGTGAGTCTTACGGGACAGGGCTAGATACGCAGTATTTT
TRBV2	-	TRBJ1-4	few	CASRRFSPTNEKLFF	TGTGCCAGCAGACGGTTCAGCCCAACTAATGAAAAACTGTTTTTT
TRBV19	-	TRBJ2-7	few	CASSRDETYEQYF	TGTGCCAGTAGCCGGGACGAAACCTACGAGCAGTACTTC
TRBV30	-	TRBJ1-4	many	CAWSGEKLFF	TGTGCCTGGTCAGGCGAAAAACTGTTTTTT
TRBV30	-	TRBJ2-7	many	CAWSGSSREQYF	TGTGCCTGGAGTGGGAGTAGCCGCGAGCAGTACTTC
TRBV6-5	-	TRBJ2-4	-	CASSYNSGRKNIQYF	TGTGCCAGCAGTTACAACTCAGGGCGCAAAAACATTCAGTACTTC
TRBV7-8	-	TRBJ2-3	-	CASSFRRGYTDTQYF	TGTGCCAGCAGCTTTCGGCGGGGTTACACAGATACGCAGTATTTT
TRBV7-9	-	TRBJ2-1	few	CASSAYGGPYNEQFF	TGTGCCAGCAGCGCTTATGGGGGGCCTTACAATGAGCAGTTCTTC
TRBV10-3	-	TRBJ2-7	-	CAISTLGLAQGEQYF	TGTGCCATCAGTACGCTGGGGCTAGCGCAGGGCGAGCAGTACTTC
TRBV19	-	TRBJ1-5	few	CASTTILYSNQPQHF	TGTGCCAGTACCACAATCCTTTATAGCAATCAGCCCCAGCATTTT
TRBV7-6	-	TRBJ2-3	many	CASSTPSTDTQYF	TGTGCCAGCAGCACTCCTAGCACAGATACGCAGTATTTT
TRBV11-2	-	TRBJ1-5	many	CASSFSTNQPQHF	TGTGCCAGCAGCTTCTCGACCAATCAGCCCCAGCATTTT